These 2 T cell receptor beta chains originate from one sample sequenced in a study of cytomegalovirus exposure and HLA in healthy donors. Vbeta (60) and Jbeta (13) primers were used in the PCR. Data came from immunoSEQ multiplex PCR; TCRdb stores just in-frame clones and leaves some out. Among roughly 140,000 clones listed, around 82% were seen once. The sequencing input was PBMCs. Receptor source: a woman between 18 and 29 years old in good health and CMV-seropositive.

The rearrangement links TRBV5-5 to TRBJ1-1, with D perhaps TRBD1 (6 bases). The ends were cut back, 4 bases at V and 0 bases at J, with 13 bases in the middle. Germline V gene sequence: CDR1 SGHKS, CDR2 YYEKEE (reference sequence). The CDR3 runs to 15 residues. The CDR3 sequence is CASSEWTAVNTEAFF. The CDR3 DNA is TGTGCCAGCAGCGAATGGACAGCGGTGAACACTGAAGCTTTCTTT.

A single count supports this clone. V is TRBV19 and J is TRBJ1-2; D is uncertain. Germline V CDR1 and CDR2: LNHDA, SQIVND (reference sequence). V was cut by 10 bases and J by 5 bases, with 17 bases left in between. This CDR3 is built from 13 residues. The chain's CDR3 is CATSSEGKYGYTF. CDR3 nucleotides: TGTGCCACTTCTTCAGAGGGAAAGTATGGCTACACCTTC. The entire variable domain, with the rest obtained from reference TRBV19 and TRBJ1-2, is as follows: DGGITQSPKYLFRKEGQNVTLSCEQNLNHDAMYWYRQDPGQGLRLIYYSQIVNDFQKGDIAEGYSVSREKKESFPLTVTSAQKNPTAFYLCATSSEGKYGYTFGSGTRLTVV.